These 7 T cell receptor beta chains were all obtained from the same sample, sequenced in a study of shared clonotypes between healthy human individuals. Naive CD8 cells comprised CD45RO-negative, CCR7-positively selected cells, excluding terminally differentiated effector memory CD45RA+ cells. Using immunoSEQ multiplex PCR, the repertoire was profiled, and TCRdb retains in-frame clones only, with some absent. This sample has about 800,000 clones, with 90% to 97% found just once. The source material was naive CD8+ T cells sorted from blood. These receptors came from a man in his thirties or forties in good health.

The V call is TRBV27, the J call TRBJ1-1; 9 bases are shared with TRBD1. The CDR3 spans 16 residues. V gave up 5 bases and J gave up 0 bases; unmatched junction bases: 7. Germline V gives CDR1 MNHEY, CDR2 SMNVEV (reference sequence). CDR3 protein: CASSKGQGFMNTEAFF. As DNA, the CDR3 is TGTGCCAGCAGTAAGGGACAGGGTTTTATGAACACTGAAGCTTTCTTT.

The gene calls are TRBV28 and TRBJ2-7; unclear D gene. The CDR3 runs to 13 residues. CDR1 MDHEN and CDR2 SYDVKM come from the germline V gene. V lost 5 bases and J lost 4, with 12 bases in between. The CDR3 loop is CASSLQTGYEQYF. CDR3 bases: TGTGCCAGCAGTCTACAGACGGGTTACGAGCAGTACTTC.

The CDR3 loop reads CASSRGWSFNANYGYTF. In DNA, the CDR3 is TGTGCCAGCAGTAGAGGGTGGTCGTTTAATGCTAACTATGGCTACACCTTC. This chain connects TRBV28 to TRBJ1-2; D call uncertain. The CDR3 spans 17 residues. Trimming shortened V by 5 bases and J by 0 bases, and 19 bases separated the two germline ends. Germline V gene sequence: CDR1 MDHEN, CDR2 SYDVKM.

The V gene is TRBV29-1, the J gene TRBJ2-7; possibly TRBD1 for D (5 bases). With 4 bases removed from V and 1 base from J, the gap between germline ends came to 8 bases. The germline CDR1 and CDR2 sequences are SQVTM and ANQGSEA. The CDR3 extends over 12 amino acids. CDR3 nucleotide sequence: TGCAGCGTTGTAGGGGTTTCCTACGAGCAGTACTTC. As protein: CSVVGVSYEQYF.

The chain has TRBV27 and TRBJ2-7; 8 bases are a match to TRBD1. The CDR3 has 16 residues. The germline V gene has CDR1 MNHEY and CDR2 SMNVEV (reference sequence). J lost 7 bases, V lost 4 bases, and 15 bases had no gene match. The CDR3 sequence is CASSYQGARGKREQYF. The CDR3, as DNA: TGTGCCAGCAGTTACCAGGGGGCGCGAGGGAAGCGGGAGCAGTACTTC.

CDR3 sequence reads: CASSFKENTEAFF. The CDR3 DNA sequence: TGTGCCAGCAGTTTTAAGGAAAACACTGAAGCTTTCTTT. The genes are TRBV27 and TRBJ1-1; no definite D call. The germline V and J ends were trimmed by 3 bases and 2 bases, with 7 bases remaining between them. There are 13 residues in the CDR3. The germline V gene has CDR1 MNHEY and CDR2 SMNVEV (reference sequence).

This chain uses TRBV5-8 with TRBJ2-3; 12 bases align to TRBD2. This CDR3 is built from 11 residues. Germline trimming cut 6 bases from V and 14 bases from J; bases unmatched to any gene: 4. Per the germline V gene, CDR1 is SGHTS and CDR2 is YDEGEE. The CDR3 DNA sequence: TGTGCCAGCATTCTGACTAGCGGGGGGTATTTT. Its protein product is CASILTSGGYF. Using reference TRBV5-8 and TRBJ2-3 for the parts outside the CDR3, the full variable domain is EAGVTQSPTHLIKTRGQQATLRCSPISGHTSVYWYQQALGLGLQFLLWYDEGEERNRGNFPPRFSGRQFPNYSSELNVNALELEDSALYLCASILTSGGYFGPGTRLTVL.